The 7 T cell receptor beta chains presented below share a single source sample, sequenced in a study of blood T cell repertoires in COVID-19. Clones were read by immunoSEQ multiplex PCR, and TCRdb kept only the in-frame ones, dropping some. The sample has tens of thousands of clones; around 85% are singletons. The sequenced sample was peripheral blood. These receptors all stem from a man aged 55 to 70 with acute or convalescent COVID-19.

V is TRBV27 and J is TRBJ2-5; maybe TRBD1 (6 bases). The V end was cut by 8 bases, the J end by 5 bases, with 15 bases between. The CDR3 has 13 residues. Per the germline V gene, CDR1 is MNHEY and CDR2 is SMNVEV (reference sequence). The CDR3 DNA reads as TGTGCCAGCCGGACAGCCGACAGGGAGACCCAGTACTTC. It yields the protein CASRTADRETQYF.

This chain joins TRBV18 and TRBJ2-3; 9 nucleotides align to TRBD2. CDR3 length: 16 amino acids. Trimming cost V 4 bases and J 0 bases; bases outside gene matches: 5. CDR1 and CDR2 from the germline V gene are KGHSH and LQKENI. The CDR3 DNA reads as TGTGCCAGCTCACTTACTAGCGGGCGCAGCACAGATACGCAGTATTTT. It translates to CASSLTSGRSTDTQYF.

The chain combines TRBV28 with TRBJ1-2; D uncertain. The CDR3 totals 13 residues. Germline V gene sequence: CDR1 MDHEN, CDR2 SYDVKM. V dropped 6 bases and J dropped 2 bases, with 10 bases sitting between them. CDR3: CASSQSENYGYTF. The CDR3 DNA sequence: TGTGCCAGCAGCCAGAGCGAGAACTATGGCTACACCTTC.

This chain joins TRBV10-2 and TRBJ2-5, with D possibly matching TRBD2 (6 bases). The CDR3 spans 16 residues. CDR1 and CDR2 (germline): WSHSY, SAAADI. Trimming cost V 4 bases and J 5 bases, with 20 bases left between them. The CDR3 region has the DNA TGCGCCAGCAGTGGGGAGCGAGCAACGGCGGGGGAGACCCAGTACTTC. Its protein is CASSGERATAGETQYF.

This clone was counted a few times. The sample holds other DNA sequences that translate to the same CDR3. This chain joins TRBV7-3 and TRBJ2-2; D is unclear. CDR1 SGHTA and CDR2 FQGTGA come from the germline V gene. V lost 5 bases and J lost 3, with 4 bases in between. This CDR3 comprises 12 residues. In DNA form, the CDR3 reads TGTGCCAGCAGCCTCCACACCGGGGAGCTGTTTTTT. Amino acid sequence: CASSLHTGELFF.

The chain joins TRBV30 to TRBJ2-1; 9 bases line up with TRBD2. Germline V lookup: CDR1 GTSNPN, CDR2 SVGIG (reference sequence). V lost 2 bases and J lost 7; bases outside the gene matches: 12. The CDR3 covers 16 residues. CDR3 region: CAWSPLSGLARNEQFF. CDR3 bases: TGTGCCTGGAGTCCCCTCTCCGGACTAGCGAGGAATGAGCAGTTCTTC.

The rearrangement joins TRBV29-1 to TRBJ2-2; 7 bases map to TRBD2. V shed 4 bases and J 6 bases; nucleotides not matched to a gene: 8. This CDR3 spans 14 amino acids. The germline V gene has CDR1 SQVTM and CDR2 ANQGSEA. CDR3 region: CSVARLASAGELFF. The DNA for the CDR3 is TGCAGCGTTGCCCGACTAGCATCCGCCGGGGAGCTGTTTTTT.